The 31 T cell receptor beta chains below all came from one sample that was sequenced in a study of radiotherapy plus CTLA-4 blockade in lung cancer. Repertoires were generated with immunoSEQ multiplex PCR, while TCRdb's copy carries only in-frame clones and drops some. The data show 77,000 or so clones, just under 75% seen once. The sample was peripheral blood, taken from a patient treated with radiotherapy plus ipilimumab. These receptors were obtained from a human donor with non-small cell lung cancer whose response to radiotherapy plus ipilimumab could not be evaluated.

This clone appeared a few times. The V and J genes are TRBV9 and TRBJ2-2; 9 bases are shared with TRBD2. This CDR3 is 16 amino acids long. CDR1 is SGDLS, CDR2 YYNGEE, per germline. After removal of 4 bases from V and 2 bases from J, the junction contained 6 bases not matched to a gene. The CDR3 region is CASSSIAGENTGELFF. The CDR3 DNA sequence: TGTGCCAGCAGCTCCATAGCGGGAGAAAACACCGGGGAGCTGTTTTTT.

The chain combines TRBV30 with TRBJ1-1; no clear D gene. V lost 0 bases and J lost 3, with 11 bases in between. The CDR3 is 14 amino acids. Germline V gene sequence: CDR1 GTSNPN, CDR2 SVGIG (reference sequence). CDR3 DNA sequence: TGTGCCTGGAGTGTAAAAGGAGCAGACACTGAAGCTTTCTTT. It yields the protein CAWSVKGADTEAFF.

V is TRBV4-3 and J is TRBJ1-1, with D possibly matching TRBD1 (6 bases). With 4 bases removed from V and 3 bases from J, the gap between germline ends came to 18 bases. The CDR3 is 16 residues long. In germline, CDR1 is LGHNA, CDR2 YSLEER. CDR3: CASSPYWGGTDTEAFF. Written as DNA, the CDR3 is TGCGCCAGCAGCCCCTATTGGGGGGGCACGGACACTGAAGCTTTCTTT.

J is TRBJ1-1 and V is TRBV4-1; 7 bases fit TRBD1. The CDR3 loop spans 16 amino acids. V lost 1 base to trimming and J lost 4 bases; unmatched junction nucleotides: 9. Germline values: CDR1 MGHRA, CDR2 YSYEKL. The CDR3 DNA reads as TGCGCCAGCAGCCAAGTCCCAGGGGGATTGGTCACTGAAGCTTTCTTT. This translates into CASSQVPGGLVTEAFF.

V is TRBV5-5 and J is TRBJ1-1; D is unresolved. V lost 3 bases and J 5 bases, leaving 11 bases between the germline ends. CDR1 is SGHKS and CDR2 is YYEKEE in the germline V gene (reference sequence). The CDR3 is 13 amino acids. The CDR3 loop is CASSYTDFTEAFF. CDR3 nucleotides: TGTGCCAGCAGCTACACAGATTTTACTGAAGCTTTCTTT.

This chain uses TRBV6-6 with TRBJ1-5; D uncertain. This CDR3 has 16 amino acids. V was shortened by 5 bases and J by 2 bases, with 16 bases between the two germline ends. Germline loops: CDR1 MNHNY, CDR2 SVGAGI (reference sequence). CDR3 region: CASSGLGLKGNQPQHF. The CDR3 DNA reads TGTGCCAGCAGTGGCTTGGGCCTAAAGGGCAATCAGCCCCAGCATTTT.

This chain links TRBV5-4 with TRBJ1-2; 10 bases fit TRBD1. V lost 4 bases and J lost 4; bases outside the gene matches: 7. The CDR3 sequence is 15 residues long. The germline V gene encodes CDR1 SGHNT and CDR2 YYREEE (reference sequence). CDR3 residues: CASSVSGQGFYGYTF. The CDR3 DNA is TGTGCCAGCAGCGTCTCGGGACAGGGGTTCTATGGCTACACCTTC.

V and J are TRBV18 and TRBJ1-1; D not certain. CDR1 and CDR2 (germline): KGHSH, LQKENI. Trimming removed 0 bases from V and 1 base from J, with 6 bases in between. This CDR3 has 14 residues. The CDR3 DNA follows: TGTGCCAGCTCACCACCGCCGGGGAACACTGAAGCTTTCTTT. It is translated as CASSPPPGNTEAFF.

The rearrangement joins TRBV15 to TRBJ2-5; 8 bases are shared with TRBD1. The DNA end is a closer match to TRBJ2-7, so the J assignment may be wrong. Germline V lookup: CDR1 LNHNV, CDR2 YYDKDF (reference sequence). This CDR3 region has 17 residues. The chain's CDR3 is CATSREAIAGGGYEQYF. The CDR3 DNA follows: TGTGCCACCAGCAGAGAAGCAATCGCAGGGGGCGGCTACGAGCAGTACTTC.

This clone has just a few counts. J is TRBJ2-7 and V is TRBV7-2; D might be TRBD2 (6 bases). CDR1 SGHTA and CDR2 FQGNSA come from the germline V gene. The CDR3 runs 17 residues. Trimming took 5 bases from V and 5 from J, leaving 25 bases between them. This CDR3 reads CASSDLKFSGESNEQYF. CDR3 DNA: TGTGCCAGCAGCGACCTTAAGTTCTCGGGAGAGTCGAACGAGCAGTACTTC. The variable domain in full, with the rest retrieved from reference TRBV7-2 and TRBJ2-7, is GAGVSQSPSNKVTEKGKDVELRCDPISGHTALYWYRQSLGQGLEFLIYFQGNSAPDKSGLPSDRFSAERTGGSVSTLTIQRTQQEDSAVYLCASSDLKFSGESNEQYFGPGTRLTVT.

The chain has TRBV27 and TRBJ2-6; the match to TRBD2 covers 7 bases. The CDR3 covers 15 residues. The germline CDR1 and CDR2 sequences are MNHEY and SMNVEV (reference sequence). Unmatched junction bases numbered 1, after V lost 2 bases and J lost 3 bases. Written as DNA, the CDR3 is TGTGCCAGCAGTTTAGGGAGGGTTGGGGCCAACGTCCTGACTTTC. Translating gives CASSLGRVGANVLTF.

This clone has only one observation. The chain joins TRBV4-1 to TRBJ2-3, with a possible D match to TRBD1 (7 bases). Germline-derived CDR1 and CDR2 are MGHRA and YSYEKL. The V end was cut by 6 bases, the J end by 0 bases, with 10 bases between. The CDR3 spans 14 residues. The CDR3, as DNA: TGCGCCAGCAGACAGGGGACTAGCACAGATACGCAGTATTTT. Encoded protein: CASRQGTSTDTQYF.

This clone was seen a few times. This rearrangement joins TRBV27 to TRBJ1-1, with 8 bases fitting TRBD1. The V and J ends lost 6 bases and 1 base, in that order; junction bases with no gene match: 7. CDR3 length: 15 residues. Germline V lookup: CDR1 MNHEY, CDR2 SMNVEV (reference sequence). The CDR3 DNA reads TGTGCCAGCAGCCGGACAGGGAGGGAGAACACTGAAGCTTTCTTT. It translates to CASSRTGRENTEAFF.

This clone was observed once. The chain employs TRBV6-5 and TRBJ2-7; 7 bases align to TRBD1. Germline V gives CDR1 MNHEY, CDR2 SVGAGI. J gave up 2 bases and V 6 bases, and 7 bases lay outside the gene matches. The CDR3 is 14 amino acids. The CDR3 DNA sequence: TGTGCCAGCAGGGGTAGGCAGGGGGCCTACGAGCAGTACTTC. Amino acid sequence: CASRGRQGAYEQYF.

The gene calls are TRBV21-1 and TRBJ1-5; TRBD1 is the table's D call and was not checked against the DNA. TRBV21-1 has pseudogene status. The CDR3 spans 16 residues. For the CDR3, the DNA is TGTGCCAGCACCGAGAGGGACAGGGCCTACAATCAGCCCCAGCATTTT. Translation: CASTERDRAYNQPQHF.

This clone turned up a few times. This chain joins TRBV27 and TRBJ2-2, with D possibly matching TRBD1 (6 bases). The V gene lost 3 bases and the J gene lost 6 bases, with 11 bases spanning the gap. CDR3 length equals 14 residues. Germline assignment: CDR1 MNHEY and CDR2 SMNVEV (reference sequence). The CDR3 nucleotides are TGTGCCAGCAGTTTCTCCCGACAGGCCGGGGAGCTGTTTTTT. Amino acids: CASSFSRQAGELFF.

The chain combines TRBV11-2 with TRBJ2-7, with D tentatively TRBD2 (7 bases). With 6 bases removed from V and 1 base from J, the gap between germline ends came to 13 bases. Germline lookup yields CDR1 SGHAT and CDR2 FQNNGV. This CDR3 contains 14 residues. CDR3 sequence (DNA): TGTGCCAGCAGAAGGGGGGGGCGGTCCTACGAGCAGTACTTC. Its protein is CASRRGGRSYEQYF.

This clone appeared a single time. The chain has TRBV30 and TRBJ2-7; the D gene is possibly TRBD1 (6 bases). The germline V gene has CDR1 GTSNPN and CDR2 SVGIG (reference sequence). Trimming removed 5 bases at V and 7 bases at J, with 12 bases between. The CDR3 loop spans 11 amino acids. CDR3 in amino acids: CAWQNQGEQYF. The CDR3 region has the DNA TGTGCCTGGCAGAACCAGGGGGAGCAGTACTTC.

The chain's CDR3 is CASSRQGDEQFF. CDR3 sequence (DNA): TGTGCCAGCAGCCGACAGGGCGATGAGCAGTTCTTC. The rearrangement links TRBV5-4 to TRBJ2-1; 7 bases are shared with TRBD1. With 4 bases clipped from V and 8 bases from J, the junction kept 3 bases outside the gene matches. The CDR3 runs 12 residues. Germline CDR1 is SGHNT and CDR2 is YYREEE (reference sequence).

V and J are TRBV14 and TRBJ2-3; D is unclear. Germline assignment: CDR1 SGHDN and CDR2 FVKESK. V was shortened by 4 bases and J by 2 bases, with 10 bases between the two germline ends. The CDR3 has 14 residues. The CDR3 sequence: CASSPWQNTDTQYF. The CDR3 bases are TGTGCCAGCAGCCCGTGGCAGAACACAGATACGCAGTATTTT.

V is TRBV19 and J is TRBJ2-7; D is ambiguous. The CDR3 loop spans 15 amino acids. Germline lookup yields CDR1 LNHDA and CDR2 SQIVND (reference sequence). The ends were cut back, 9 bases at V and 0 bases at J, with 18 bases in the middle. CDR3 in DNA: TGTGCCAGCAAATTACAGCACCTCGACTCCTACGAGCAGTACTTC. Amino acid sequence: CASKLQHLDSYEQYF.

The chain joins TRBV13 to TRBJ2-7; 7 bases match TRBD1. V lost 0 bases and J lost 4; bases outside the gene matches: 3. This CDR3 region has 14 residues. Germline CDR1 PRHDT, CDR2 FYEKMQ (reference sequence). This CDR3 is CASSLGTGLYEQYF. The DNA of the CDR3 is TGTGCCAGCAGCTTAGGGACAGGGCTATACGAGCAGTACTTC.

This clone was seen just once. This chain uses TRBV5-4 with TRBJ2-4; the match to TRBD2 covers 7 bases. CDR1 and CDR2 (germline): SGHNT, YYREEE (reference sequence). V shed 0 bases, J shed 4 bases, and the junction held 4 bases outside the gene matches. This CDR3 is built from 15 residues. As DNA, the CDR3 is TGTGCCAGCAGCTTGGTCTCGGGGGGTAAAAACATTCAGTACTTC. Amino acid sequence: CASSLVSGGKNIQYF.

The chain is built from TRBV7-3 and TRBJ1-1; a weak D match, TRBD1 (5 bases). Germline CDR1 and CDR2: SGHTA and FQGTGA. The CDR3 totals 16 residues. Trimming cost V 0 bases and J 4 bases, with 15 bases left between them. CDR3 bases: TGTGCCAGCAGCTTAACGAATGGGGCAGGCGGCACTGAAGCTTTCTTT. Residues: CASSLTNGAGGTEAFF.

J is TRBJ1-2 and V is TRBV30; D might be TRBD1 (5 bases). Deletions cut 5 bases from V and 3 bases from J, with 10 bases between. The CDR3 is made up of 12 amino acids. Germline V gives CDR1 GTSNPN, CDR2 SVGIG (reference sequence). The DNA for the CDR3 is TGTGCCTGGTCGGGGGAGGACTATGGCTACACCTTC. As protein: CAWSGEDYGYTF.

This clone was observed a single time. The V and J genes are TRBV19 and TRBJ2-1; TRBD2 aligns across 9 bases. The CDR3 consists of 13 residues. Trimming took 6 bases from V and 4 from J; bases not matched to a gene: 1. Germline V gene data show CDR1 as LNHDA and CDR2 as SQIVND (reference sequence). The CDR3 protein is CASRLAGYNEQFF. CDR3 DNA: TGTGCCAGTAGGCTAGCGGGATACAATGAGCAGTTCTTC.

On this clone: No DNA is shown, since the ends of the CDR3 on it are uncertain; the CDR3 is the one TCRdb lists. V gene TRBV19 combines with J gene TRBJ1-5; TRBD1, as called in the table, went unchecked against the DNA. The CDR3 contains 15 residues when both ends are counted. Looked up from germline, CDR1 is LNHDA and CDR2 is SQIVND (reference sequence). CDR3 amino acids: CASSILARGYQPQHF.

This chain links TRBV9 with TRBJ2-1; D perhaps matches TRBD2 (5 bases). Germline V gene data show CDR1 as SGDLS and CDR2 as YYNGEE. The CDR3 spans 17 residues. The germline V and J ends were trimmed by 0 bases and 2 bases, with 15 bases remaining between them. CDR3 sequence reads: CASSVEEIALTYNEQFF. CDR3 in DNA: TGTGCCAGCAGCGTAGAGGAGATAGCGCTGACCTACAATGAGCAGTTCTTC.

This rearrangement joins TRBV28 to TRBJ1-2; TRBD1 is a possible D gene (5 bases). The V gene's germline CDR1 is MDHEN and CDR2 SYDVKM. Deletions cut 6 bases from V and 4 bases from J, with 12 bases between. The CDR3 consists of 13 residues. CDR3 amino acids: CASRKDILYGYTF. The CDR3 nucleotides read TGTGCCAGCAGGAAGGACATACTCTATGGCTACACCTTC.

The chain combines TRBV6-1 with TRBJ2-7; 10 nucleotides line up with TRBD1. CDR1 and CDR2 (germline): MNHNS, SASEGT. The CDR3 is made up of 14 amino acids. J lost 7 bases, V lost 2 bases, and 5 bases had no gene match. The CDR3 sequence is CASSEQGQGEEQYF. CDR3 coding DNA: TGTGCCAGCAGTGAACAAGGACAGGGGGAAGAGCAGTACTTC.

This rearrangement joins TRBV6-5 to TRBJ1-1; no clear D gene. Germline CDR1 and CDR2: MNHEY and SVGAGI. V was clipped by 2 bases and J by 3 bases, with 13 bases between them. The CDR3 sequence is 15 residues long. This chain's CDR3 is CASSYRAAGDTEAFF. The CDR3, as DNA: TGTGCCAGCAGTTACCGGGCCGCCGGGGACACTGAAGCTTTCTTT.